This entry lists 29 T cell receptor beta chains sequenced from one sample in a study of CD8+CD57+ T cells in acquired aplastic anemia. Patients selected for sequencing had displayed CD8+CD57+ cell expansion by flow cytometry. TCR beta VDJ combinations and CDR3 sequences were profiled from genomic DNA. A single record per CDR3 protein comes from TCRdb applying MiXCR to the reads. Among just over 450,000 distinct CDR3 sequences listed, more than 25% were seen once. The sequenced material came from sorted CD4+, CD8+, or CD8+CD57+ T cells (not recorded which) from PBMCs. These receptors were taken from a human donor with aplastic anemia.

The chain uses TRBV12-3 or TRBV12-4 and TRBJ1-6; D may be TRBD1 (6 bases). Deletions cut 4 bases from V and 10 bases from J, with 14 bases between. The CDR3 sequence is 14 residues long. In DNA form, the CDR3 reads TGTGCCAGCAGTTCAACAGGGTCCGGATCACCCCTCCACTTT. As protein: CASSSTGSGSPLHF.

To note about this clonotype: One base away lies a much larger clone, so this may be a sequencing read error. CDR3: CASKREGNTEVFF. In DNA form, the CDR3 reads TGTGCCAGCAAACGAGAGGGGAACACTGAAGTTTTCTTT. The rearrangement links TRBV2 to TRBJ1-1; tentatively, D is TRBD1 (5 bases). Germline CDR1 and CDR2: SNHLY and FYNNEI. CDR3 length equals 13 residues.

The rearrangement links TRBV12-3 or TRBV12-4 to TRBJ1-5; D gene unclear. The CDR3 spans 15 residues. Trimming left V 5 bases short and J 3 bases short, with 14 bases between. CDR3 in DNA: TGTGCCAGCAGTCTTGGATATGGATTCAATCAGCCCCAGCATTTT. Translated: CASSLGYGFNQPQHF.

The chain is built from TRBV15 and TRBJ2-7; 8 bases agree with TRBD1. Looked up from germline, CDR1 is LNHNV and CDR2 is YYDKDF (reference sequence). This CDR3 has 13 residues. Losses at the gene ends were 4 bases for V and 3 bases for J; bases not matched to a gene: 2. CDR3 DNA sequence: TGTGCCACCAGCATCGGACAGGGCTACGAGCAGTACTTC. Its translation: CATSIGQGYEQYF.

As regards this clonotype: A junction end diverges from the germline sequence, so it may reflect a read error. The V call is TRBV10-3, the J call TRBJ1-1, with unresolved D. The CDR3 loop spans 13 amino acids. Germline assignment: CDR1 ENHRY and CDR2 SYGVKD. In DNA form, the CDR3 reads TGTGCCAGCAGTGACATGATGAACACTGAAGCTTTCTTT. It yields the protein CASSDMMNTEAFF.

This clonotype was seen at least ten times. This sequence joins TRBV19 and TRBJ1-1, with 8 bases matching TRBD1. CDR1 and CDR2 (germline): LNHDA, SQIVND (reference sequence). J gave up 5 bases and V 1 base, and 3 bases lay outside the gene matches. There are 14 residues in the CDR3. The CDR3 DNA sequence: TGTGCCAGTAGTATAGGGCAGGGGGCGACTGAAGCTTTCTTT. It specifies CASSIGQGATEAFF. The full variable domain, its missing parts supplied by reference TRBV19 and TRBJ1-1, is DGGITQSPKYLFRKEGQNVTLSCEQNLNHDAMYWYRQDPGQGLRLIYYSQIVNDFQKGDIAEGYSVSREKKESFPLTVTSAQKNPTAFYLCASSIGQGATEAFFGQGTRLTVV.

This chain connects TRBV11-2 to TRBJ1-1; D is unclear. The CDR3 consists of 15 residues. The V gene lost 0 bases and the J gene lost 3 bases, with 11 bases spanning the gap. From germline, CDR1 is SGHAT and CDR2 FQNNGV. The DNA for the CDR3 is TGTGCCAGCAGCTTAGATGGAGGAAAGTACACTGAAGCTTTCTTT. It is translated as CASSLDGGKYTEAFF.

The rearrangement uses TRBV6-2 or TRBV6-3 and TRBJ1-1, with D uncertain. Germline CDR1 MNHEY, CDR2 SVGEGT. The germline V and J ends were trimmed by 4 bases and 1 base, with 19 bases remaining between them. The CDR3 is 17 residues long. The DNA for the CDR3 is TGTGCCAGCAGTTCCCGTTTGGACCAGCGGGCGAACACTGAAGCTTTCTTT. Its translation: CASSSRLDQRANTEAFF.

The V and J genes are TRBV4-3 and TRBJ1-2, with D hard to call. The ends were cut back, 2 bases at V and 7 bases at J, with 11 bases in the middle. This CDR3 has 13 amino acids. Germline values: CDR1 LGHNA, CDR2 YSLEER. The CDR3 nucleotides read TGCGCCAGCAGCCAACGGGAGGCGGGTGGCTACACCTTC. Residues: CASSQREAGGYTF.

The V call is TRBV6-1, the J call TRBJ2-7; D may be TRBD1 or TRBD2 (6 bases each). Trimming took off 2 bases at V and 7 bases at J, with 9 bases between the two ends. Germline CDR1 and CDR2: MNHNS and SASEGT. This CDR3 is 12 amino acids long. CDR3 nucleotide sequence: TGTGCCAGCAGTGAAAGGGGGGAAGAGCAGTACTTC. Translated: CASSERGEEQYF.

This clonotype was observed at least ten times. The genes are TRBV25-1 and TRBJ1-3, with a weak D call TRBD1 (6 bases). Trimming removed 0 bases from V and 4 bases from J, with 10 bases in between. The CDR3 runs to 15 residues. Looked up from germline, CDR1 is MGHDK and CDR2 is SYGVNS. The CDR3 protein is CASSEYGGLGNTIYF. CDR3 nucleotide sequence: TGTGCCAGCAGTGAATACGGGGGCCTAGGAAACACCATATATTTT. Looking up the rest from reference TRBV25-1 and TRBJ1-3 gives the full variable domain: EADIYQTPRYLVIGTGKKITLECSQTMGHDKMYWYQQDPGMELHLIHYSYGVNSTEKGDLSSESTVSRIRTEHFPLTLESARPSHTSQYLCASSEYGGLGNTIYFGEGSWLTVV.

There are a few counts of this clonotype. This rearrangement joins TRBV5-5 to TRBJ2-7; the D is unclear. Germline assignment: CDR1 SGHKS and CDR2 YYEKEE (reference sequence). The V end was cut by 4 bases, the J end by 1 base, with 12 bases between. The CDR3 is 14 residues long. The DNA for the CDR3 is TGTGCCAGCAGCCTGGATCGGGTATCCTACGAGCAGTACTTC. This translates into CASSLDRVSYEQYF.

The chain carries TRBV2 and TRBJ2-2; 10 bases are a match to TRBD2. Germline loops: CDR1 SNHLY, CDR2 FYNNEI. The CDR3 has 14 residues. V lost 8 bases, J lost 4 bases, and 4 bases stayed unmatched. Here the CDR3 DNA reads TGTGCCAGCGACGCTAGCGGGGGCACCGGGGAGCTGTTTTTT. It yields the protein CASDASGGTGELFF. Looking up the rest from reference TRBV2 and TRBJ2-2 gives the full variable domain: EPEVTQTPSHQVTQMGQEVILRCVPISNHLYFYWYRQILGQKVEFLVSFYNNEISEKSEIFDDQFSVERPDGSNFTLKIRSTKLEDSAMYFCASDASGGTGELFFGEGSRLTVL.

The chain combines TRBV11-2 with TRBJ2-2, with 7 bases lining up with TRBD1. Trimming cost V 4 bases and J 4 bases; bases outside gene matches: 12. The CDR3 is 17 amino acids. From germline, CDR1 is SGHAT and CDR2 FQNNGV. The CDR3 sequence: CASSSRRSQGSTGELFF. The CDR3 bases are TGTGCCAGCAGCTCTCGAAGGTCACAGGGGAGCACCGGGGAGCTGTTTTTT.

The chain couples TRBV3-1 to TRBJ2-7, with TRBD2 matching over 10 bases. This CDR3 has 16 amino acids. Germline V gene data show CDR1 as LGHDT and CDR2 as YNNKEL (reference sequence). The V and J ends lost 3 bases and 2 bases, in that order; junction bases with no gene match: 7. CDR3 in DNA: TGTGCCAGCAGCCAGAGACTAGCGGGTTTGCCCTACGAGCAGTACTTC. This sequence encodes CASSQRLAGLPYEQYF.

The chain couples TRBV7-3 to TRBJ1-1; 7 nucleotides match TRBD1. The J segment lost 4 bases and the V segment lost 5 bases, leaving 10 bases of the junction unmatched. CDR1 and CDR2 (germline): SGHTA, FQGTGA. The CDR3 contains 15 residues. CDR3 in DNA: TGTGCCAGCAGCGCAACCGAGACAGGGCCCACTGAAGCTTTCTTT. This translates into CASSATETGPTEAFF. The whole variable domain, remainder taken from reference TRBV7-3 and TRBJ1-1, is GAGVSQTPSNKVTEKGKYVELRCDPISGHTALYWYRQSLGQGPEFLIYFQGTGAADDSGLPNDRFFAVRPEGSVSTLKIQRTERGDSAVYLCASSATETGPTEAFFGQGTRLTVV.

This clonotype was recorded at least ten times. The V call is TRBV9, the J call TRBJ2-1, with a possible D match to TRBD2 (5 bases). The CDR3 totals 13 residues. Germline V lookup: CDR1 SGDLS, CDR2 YYNGEE. Between the trimmed V and J ends, which lost 0 bases and 4 bases, there was a span of 5 bases. The CDR3 DNA reads as TGTGCCAGCAGCGTAGGGAGGTACAATGAGCAGTTCTTC. Residues: CASSVGRYNEQFF.

J is TRBJ2-1 and V is TRBV7-2; either TRBD1 or TRBD2 may fit D (6 bases each). V lost 5 bases, J lost 9 bases, and 14 bases lay in between. The CDR3 spans 13 residues. Germline CDR1 SGHTA, CDR2 FQGNSA. The CDR3 coding sequence is TGTGCCAGCAGCCCGGGGGCTTCGATTGAGCAGTTCTTC. Its translation: CASSPGASIEQFF.

This clonotype showed up many times. The CDR3 loop reads CASSAGQGPEAFF. As DNA, the CDR3 is TGTGCCAGCAGCGCCGGACAGGGCCCCGAAGCTTTCTTT. The chain couples TRBV2 to TRBJ1-1; TRBD1 agrees at 8 bases. CDR1 is SNHLY, CDR2 FYNNEI, per germline. The CDR3 totals 13 residues. V was clipped by 6 bases and J by 8 bases; unmatched bases: 8.

Regarding this clonotype: With a much larger clone just one base away, this may be a read error. The rearrangement joins TRBV2 to TRBJ2-1; D may be TRBD2 (6 bases). Per germline, CDR1 SNHLY and CDR2 FYNNEI. The ends were cut back, 4 bases at V and 12 bases at J, with 16 bases in the middle. The CDR3 length is 13 residues. The CDR3 region has the DNA TGTGCCAGCAGTGGAACCCCCGGGGGAGGGCAGTTCTTC. Translated, it gives CASSGTPGGGQFF.

V is TRBV15 and J is TRBJ1-6; 7 positions agree with TRBD1. This CDR3 is 14 amino acids long. CDR1 is LNHNV, CDR2 YYDKDF, per germline (reference sequence). The ends lost 5 bases at V and 10 bases at J; junction bases unmatched: 8. DNA of the CDR3: TGTGCCACCAGCCGTGACAGGGTAGGATCACCCCTCCACTTT. Translating it yields CATSRDRVGSPLHF.

This clonotype was counted a few times. A read error is possible here, since a much larger clone lies one base away. The V call is TRBV7-3, the J call TRBJ1-6; D not certain. Trimming shortened V by 5 bases and J by 8 bases, and 10 bases separated the two germline ends. The CDR3 length is 13 residues. Germline V lookup: CDR1 SGHTA, CDR2 FQGTGA. CDR3 region: CASSLRRDSPLHF. CDR3 nucleotides: TGTGCCAGCAGCCTAAGGAGGGATTCACCCCTCCACTTT.

This clonotype was detected ten times or more. This chain joins TRBV7-2 and TRBJ2-1; possible D gene TRBD2, 5 bases. V dropped 6 bases and J dropped 7 bases, with 13 bases sitting between them. Germline V gene lookup returns CDR1 SGHTA and CDR2 FQGNSA. This CDR3 has 13 amino acids. DNA of the CDR3: TGTGCCAGCAGTCCTAGCTGGGTGAATGAGCAGTTCTTC. Amino acids: CASSPSWVNEQFF.

This clonotype came up a few times. The chain carries TRBV12-3 or TRBV12-4 and TRBJ2-7; TRBD2 agrees at 12 bases. V was pared by 5 bases and J by 3 bases, with 2 bases of the junction left unmatched. CDR3 length equals 14 residues. The CDR3, as DNA: TGTGCCAGCAGTACTAGCGGGAGGATCTACGAGCAGTACTTC. Translated, it gives CASSTSGRIYEQYF.

This clonotype was found many times. The genes are TRBV24-1 and TRBJ2-7, with 8 bases lining up with TRBD1. J gave up 1 base and V 1 base, and 2 bases lay outside the gene matches. Germline-derived CDR1 and CDR2 are KGHDR and SFDVKD. The CDR3 contains 15 residues. CDR3 in amino acids: CATSDFRTGSYEQYF. In nucleotides, the CDR3 is TGTGCCACCAGTGATTTCCGGACAGGGTCCTACGAGCAGTACTTC.

The chain couples TRBV20-1 to TRBJ1-2; D ambiguous. Between the trimmed V and J ends, which lost 8 bases and 5 bases, there was a span of 18 bases. Germline assignment: CDR1 DFQATT and CDR2 SNEGSKA (reference sequence). This CDR3 has 13 residues. The CDR3 region is CSTKTSFGYGYTF. CDR3 DNA: TGCAGTACTAAGACTTCCTTCGGATATGGCTACACCTTC.

The rearrangement links TRBV6-5 to TRBJ1-3, with D unclear. Trimming took 2 bases from V and 2 from J, leaving 7 bases between them. The length of the CDR3 is 14 residues. Germline V gene lookup returns CDR1 MNHEY and CDR2 SVGAGI. The CDR3 DNA is TGTGCCAGCAGTTACATGGTGGCTGGAAACACCATATATTTT. Translated: CASSYMVAGNTIYF.

This clonotype was picked up a small number of times. V is TRBV12-3 or TRBV12-4 and J is TRBJ1-3; possible D gene TRBD1, 5 bases. Trimming shortened V by 1 base and J by 8 bases, and 12 bases separated the two germline ends. The CDR3 spans 14 residues. CDR3 protein: CASSLDGTEHTIYF. The CDR3 DNA reads as TGTGCCAGCAGTTTAGATGGGACCGAGCACACCATATATTTT.

A few counts support this clonotype. The CDR3 loop reads CASRQFSGANVLTF. The CDR3 region has the DNA TGTGCCAGCAGGCAGTTCTCTGGGGCCAACGTCCTGACTTTC. The chain has TRBV6-1 and TRBJ2-6; no clear D gene. The germline V gene has CDR1 MNHNS and CDR2 SASEGT. The CDR3 has 14 amino acids. The V end was cut by 6 bases, the J end by 0 bases, with 6 bases between.